The sequence of this T cell receptor (beta chain) was determined in a study of T-cell reconstitution after alpha-beta-depleted transplantation in children. Unique molecular identifiers tagged the TCRbeta library. TCRdb analysed the PCR reads with MiXCR anew, one entry per CDR3 protein. The table lists more than 85,000 distinct CDR3 sequences, 10% of them singletons. The CDR3 extends over 11 amino acids. Trimming took 6 bases from V and 5 from J, leaving 9 bases between them. Germline CDR1 reads SQVTM; CDR2 reads ANQGSEA. This clonotype was recorded many times. The chain couples TRBV29-1 to TRBJ2-3, with a weak D call TRBD1 (6 bases). The specimen was PBMCs from the stem cell graft donor, collected from the stem cell graft. The sequence was obtained from a human donor who donated a stem cell graft to a child with acute lymphoblastic leukemia. CDR3 DNA sequence: TGCAGCGTCTTAGGGGGAGATACGCAGTATTTT. Translating gives CSVLGGDTQYF.